The 18 T cell receptor beta chains given below trace back to one sample, sequenced in a study of CD8 T cells in ankylosing spondylitis. TCRdb re-analysed the 5' RACE reads in MiXCR, keeping a single row per CDR3 protein. The data show roughly 150,000 distinct CDR3 sequences, roughly 30% seen once. The sequenced sample was synovial fluid, either unsorted or a sorted T cell fraction (not recorded which). The receptors were gathered from a male donor with ankylosing spondylitis.

This clonotype was seen many times. The chain links TRBV5-6 to TRBJ1-1, with a possible D match to TRBD1 (5 bases). Germline CDR1 is SGHDT and CDR2 is YYEEEE. V was pared by 7 bases and J by 3 bases, with 13 bases between. The CDR3 runs to 13 residues. The CDR3 nucleotides read TGTGCCAGCTCTTACGCGGGGGACACTGAAGCTTTCTTT. Protein: CASSYAGDTEAFF.

The chain uses TRBV18 and TRBJ1-3, with D uncertain. CDR3 length: 18 amino acids. Germline CDR1 KGHSH, CDR2 LQKENI. The V end was cut by 0 bases, the J end by 0 bases, with 15 bases between. DNA of the CDR3: TGTGCCAGCTCACCACCGGCTTCGGCAGGTCGCTCTGGAAACACCATATATTTT. It yields the protein CASSPPASAGRSGNTIYF.

The J gene is TRBJ1-5, the V gene TRBV6-5; D is undetermined. Germline loops: CDR1 MNHEY, CDR2 SVGAGI. This CDR3 is built from 15 residues. Trimming left V 2 bases short and J 7 bases short, with 15 bases between. CDR3 region: CASSYVDPMGQPQHF. CDR3 sequence (DNA): TGTGCCAGCAGTTACGTAGACCCCATGGGACAGCCCCAGCATTTT.

This clonotype has only a few counts. J is TRBJ1-5 and V is TRBV3-1, with TRBD1 matching 10 bases. The CDR3 spans 15 residues. The germline gives CDR1 LGHDT, CDR2 YNNKEL (reference sequence). V was clipped by 4 bases and J by 4 bases; unmatched bases: 4. CDR3 residues: CASSRRQGANQPQHF. The DNA for the CDR3 is TGTGCCAGCAGCCGGCGACAGGGGGCTAATCAGCCCCAGCATTTT. Variable domain in full (rest from reference TRBV3-1 and TRBJ1-5): DTAVSQTPKYLVTQMGNDKSIKCEQNLGHDTMYWYKQDSKKFLKIMFSYNNKELIINETVPNRFSPKSPDKAHLNLHINSLELGDSAVYFCASSRRQGANQPQHFGDGTRLSIL.

The chain is built from TRBV20-1 and TRBJ2-3; TRBD1 is a possible D gene (6 bases). Germline lookup yields CDR1 DFQATT and CDR2 SNEGSKA (reference sequence). The CDR3 contains 12 residues. This CDR3 is CRGKGDTDTQYF. Written as DNA, the CDR3 is TGCAGGGGGAAGGGGGACACAGATACGCAGTATTTT.

This clonotype was seen only a few times. V is TRBV20-1 and J is TRBJ2-7, with TRBD1 identical over 8 bases. This CDR3 has 14 amino acids. J was trimmed by 4 bases and V by 5 bases; bases with no gene match: 10. Germline V gives CDR1 DFQATT, CDR2 SNEGSKA (reference sequence). The CDR3 DNA sequence: TGCAGTGCTGCAAAACAGGGGGAGAAATACGAGCAGTACTTC. Translation: CSAAKQGEKYEQYF.

This clonotype was seen ten or more times. This sequence joins TRBV5-1 and TRBJ2-1; tentative D call: TRBD1 (7 bases). The CDR3 consists of 14 residues. In germline, CDR1 is SGHRS, CDR2 YFSETQ. V shed 5 bases and J shed 2 bases, with 11 bases lying between them. The CDR3, as DNA: TGCGCCAGCAGGGAGGGACAGACCTACAATGAGCAGTTCTTC. Amino acid sequence: CASREGQTYNEQFF.

This chain uses TRBV7-2 with TRBJ2-1; 15 bases match TRBD2. Germline values: CDR1 SGHTA, CDR2 FQGNSA. J gave up 7 bases and V 4 bases, and 8 bases lay outside the gene matches. CDR3 size: 17 residues. The CDR3 protein is CASSSWGLAGGRNEQFF. The CDR3, as DNA: TGTGCCAGCAGCTCCTGGGGACTAGCGGGAGGTAGGAATGAGCAGTTCTTC.

This chain uses TRBV30 with TRBJ2-7; 7 bases are shared with TRBD2. The CDR3 contains 11 residues. CDR1 and CDR2 from the germline V gene are GTSNPN and SVGIG (reference sequence). With 2 bases clipped from V and 7 bases from J, the junction kept 2 bases outside the gene matches. CDR3 region: CAWSWEGEQYF. The DNA for the CDR3 is TGTGCCTGGAGTTGGGAGGGGGAGCAGTACTTC.

This clonotype was counted only a few times. For the CDR3, the DNA is TGTGCCAGCAGCCCGAGGACTAGCGGGGGTCCCTACGAGCAGTACTTC. Translation: CASSPRTSGGPYEQYF. This rearrangement joins TRBV9 to TRBJ2-7; 13 bases align to TRBD2. V lost 4 bases, J lost 2 bases, and 6 bases stayed unmatched. There are 16 residues in the CDR3. Germline values: CDR1 SGDLS, CDR2 YYNGEE. The whole variable domain, remainder taken from reference TRBV9 and TRBJ2-7, is DSGVTQTPKHLITATGQRVTLRCSPRSGDLSVYWYQQSLDQGLQFLIQYYNGEERAKGNILERFSAQQFPDLHSELNLSSLELGDSALYFCASSPRTSGGPYEQYFGPGTRLTVT.

This clonotype was counted between two and nine times. The chain is built from TRBV28 and TRBJ1-2, with D uncertain. This CDR3 is built from 12 residues. Trimming stripped 4 bases from V and 5 bases from J, with 8 bases between. CDR1 is MDHEN and CDR2 is SYDVKM in the germline V gene. CDR3 loop: CASSSTNYGYTF. As DNA, the CDR3 is TGTGCCAGCAGTTCAACGAATTATGGCTACACCTTC.

This clonotype has ten or more counts. The CDR3 DNA sequence: TGCAGTGCTCTAAAAGAACTGGGACTAGCGGGAGTAGAGACCCAGTACTTC. This gives the protein CSALKELGLAGVETQYF. This chain connects TRBV20-1 to TRBJ2-5, with 14 bases fitting TRBD2. V was clipped by 5 bases and J by 4 bases; unmatched bases: 12. Germline CDR1 and CDR2: DFQATT and SNEGSKA (reference sequence). The CDR3 length is 17 residues.

This clonotype came up many times. The CDR3 DNA reads as TGTGCCAGCAGCTTAGTCGTACAGGACAACATTCAGTACTTC. This translates into CASSLVVQDNIQYF. The chain carries TRBV11-2 and TRBJ2-4; D might be TRBD1 (5 bases). The CDR3 loop spans 14 amino acids. Trimming removed 1 base from V and 7 bases from J, with 11 bases in between. The V gene's germline CDR1 is SGHAT and CDR2 FQNNGV.

The chain uses TRBV20-1 and TRBJ1-6; the D is unclear. There are 13 residues in the CDR3. Germline V gene data show CDR1 as DFQATT and CDR2 as SNEGSKA (reference sequence). V was cut by 0 bases and J by 10 bases, with 10 bases left in between. The CDR3 DNA sequence: TGCAGTGCTAGAGATCCAACCCGGTCACCCCTCCACTTT. It is translated as CSARDPTRSPLHF.

This rearrangement joins TRBV28 to TRBJ2-5, with TRBD1 matching 9 bases. The junction had 6 bases not matched to a gene; V was cut back by 5 bases and J by 2 bases. The CDR3 has 15 residues. The V gene's germline CDR1 is MDHEN and CDR2 SYDVKM. For the CDR3, the DNA is TGTGCCAGCAGTGAGACAGGGGGACAACAAGAGACCCAGTACTTC. This codes for CASSETGGQQETQYF.

This clonotype was picked up many times. The rearrangement links TRBV7-2 to TRBJ2-5; D unresolved. Trimming took off 4 bases at V and 3 bases at J, with 9 bases between the two ends. There are 13 residues in the CDR3. Per the germline V gene, CDR1 is SGHTA and CDR2 is FQGNSA. CDR3 in amino acids: CASSYSNKETQYF. The DNA for the CDR3 is TGTGCCAGCAGCTACAGCAACAAAGAGACCCAGTACTTC.

This chain connects TRBV20-1 to TRBJ2-3; weak D call: TRBD2 (6 bases). The CDR3 extends over 14 amino acids. Trimming cost V 4 bases and J 1 base, with 12 bases left between them. Germline V gene data show CDR1 as DFQATT and CDR2 as SNEGSKA (reference sequence). In DNA, the CDR3 is TGCAGTGCTAAGTGGCGGGGAGGCACAGATACGCAGTATTTT. Its translation: CSAKWRGGTDTQYF.

This chain uses TRBV20-1 with TRBJ1-3; a weak D match, TRBD1 (5 bases). Trimming removed 6 bases at V and 4 bases at J, with 7 bases between. CDR3 length: 11 residues. Germline values: CDR1 DFQATT, CDR2 SNEGSKA (reference sequence). The CDR3 bases are TGCAGTGCCGGGACCGGAAACACCATATATTTT. Its translation is CSAGTGNTIYF.